The rows below give T cell receptor beta chains drawn from one sample of a study of lymphopenia after photon versus proton radiotherapy. The method was immunoSEQ multiplex PCR; TCRdb's version includes in-frame clones alone and lacks a portion of them. The sample shows about 30,000 clones, around nine tenths of them seen only once. The specimen was peripheral blood, collected from a patient treated with proton-based radiotherapy. These receptors originate from a woman aged 55-70 years with cholangiocarcinoma. Some clones in this sample may be carry-over from other donors' samples. The CDR3 runs from the conserved cysteine through the conserved F or W. The D gene is left open where the match is weak. For some rows the clone size is stated as once, few or many, or as a class when expanded; others skip it.

clone size | J gene | D gene | V gene | CDR3 DNA | CDR3 protein
. | TRBJ2-1 | TRBD2 | TRBV6-1 | TGTGCCAGCAGGTACACTAGCGCGACCTACAATGAGCAGTTCTTC | CASRYTSATYNEQFF
. | TRBJ2-1 | . | TRBV18 | TGTGCCAGCTTCCGGGACACAATGTACAATGAGCAGTTCTTC | CASFRDTMYNEQFF
. | TRBJ2-1 | TRBD2 | TRBV18 | TGTGCCAGCTCATCGGGGACTAGCGGGAGGATGGCCAATGAGCAGTTCTTC | CASSSGTSGRMANEQFF
. | TRBJ2-5 | . | TRBV18 | TGTGCCAGCTCACCATCGCCGGGGGTCGAGACCCAGTACTTC | CASSPSPGVETQYF
. | TRBJ1-2 | TRBD1 | TRBV9 | TGTGCCAGCAGCGAGGGGGACAGGGGGAACTATGGCTACACCTTC | CASSEGDRGNYGYTF
. | TRBJ2-5 | . | TRBV7-9 | TGTGCCAGCACCGCGCAGGGGGAGACCCAGTACTTC | CASTAQGETQYF
. | TRBJ2-1 | TRBD2 | TRBV5-1 | TGCGCCAGCAGCTTGGTTAGCGGGAGGAACTATGAGCAGTTCTTC | CASSLVSGRNYEQFF
once | TRBJ2-7 | . | TRBV19 | TGTGCCAGTAGTATTGGGGTCGGAGGGGAGCAGTACTTC | CASSIGVGGEQYF
. | TRBJ1-2 | TRBD1 | TRBV9 | TGTGCCAGCAGCCCACAGGGGGCTGGATATGGCTACACCTTC | CASSPQGAGYGYTF
once | TRBJ2-1 | . | TRBV6-4 | TGTGCCAGCAGTGACGGGCCTGGATCCTACAATGAGCAGTTCTTC | CASSDGPGSYNEQFF
. | TRBJ1-5 | . | TRBV12-2 | TGTGCAAGTCGCTTCAACCCAAGCCCCGGCCCTCCGGCAATCAAAAGGAATCAGCCCCAGCATTTT | CASRFNPSPGPPAIKRNQPQHF
. | TRBJ2-3 | TRBD2 | TRBV9 | TGTGCCAGCGGCGGACTAGCGGGAGATACGCAGTATTTT | CASGGLAGDTQYF
. | TRBJ1-1 | TRBD1 | TRBV5-1 | TGCGCCAGCAGCACGGAGGGACAGGGGGTTGGAGCTTTCTTT | CASSTEGQGVGAFF
. | TRBJ1-5 | . | TRBV27 | TGTGCCAGCAGTTTATCCGGGGGCGGGGGGGGGCCCCAGCATTTT | CASSLSGGGGGPQHF
once | TRBJ1-5 | . | TRBV7-2 | TGTGCCAGCAGCTTATCGTCCGATCAGCCCCAGCATTTT | CASSLSSDQPQHF
once | TRBJ1-2 | TRBD1 | TRBV19 | TGTGCCAGTAAAACGCAGGGGGTGAACTATGGCTACACCTTC | CASKTQGVNYGYTF
. | TRBJ1-5 | TRBD1 | TRBV6-5 | TGTGCCAGCAGGCCCGGGACAGGGCTCCAGCCCCAGCATTTT | CASRPGTGLQPQHF
. | TRBJ2-7 | . | TRBV2 | TGTGCCAGCAGCCCCTTCTACGAGCAGTACTTC | CASSPFYEQYF
. | TRBJ1-2 | . | TRBV7-2 | TGTGCCAGCAGCCCCGTGGGGGGGGATGGCTACACCTTC | CASSPVGGDGYTF
. | TRBJ1-4 | . | TRBV30 | TGTGCCTGGGACGTCGGGGGATCATATGAAAAACTGTTTTTT | CAWDVGGSYEKLFF
. | TRBJ1-6 | . | TRBV2 | TGTGCCAAGAGCTTCGCTAATTCACCCCTCCACTTT | CAKSFANSPLHF
. | TRBJ2-2 | TRBD1 | TRBV28 | TGTGCCAGCAAACGAACAGGGGGCGTCGAATTGGGCGGGGAGCTGTTTTTT | CASKRTGGVELGGELFF
. | TRBJ1-5 | . | TRBV11-2 | TGTGCCAGCAGCTCCGGGGGGGGCAGCTATCAGCCCCAGCATTTT | CASSSGGGSYQPQHF
. | TRBJ1-1 | TRBD1 | TRBV29-1 | TGCAGCGTGACGTCCGGGACAGTGAACACTGAAGCTTTCTTT | CSVTSGTVNTEAFF
. | TRBJ1-1 | . | TRBV5-8 | TGTGCCAGCAGCTTCAGGGGACTTTTCCTCGATATTAGGAACACTGAAGCTTTCTTT | CASSFRGLFLDIRNTEAFF
once | TRBJ2-7 | . | TRBV2 | TGTGCCAGCAGCCCACAGGGTCGGGGCTCCTACGAGCAGTACTTC | CASSPQGRGSYEQYF
once | TRBJ1-4 | TRBD1 | TRBV18 | TGTGCCAGCTCCAGGAGACAGGGTGGTGAAAAACTGTTTTTT | CASSRRQGGEKLFF
. | TRBJ1-3 | . | TRBV30 | TGTGCCTGGAGTGTAAGGAGGGTTCTCGGCACCATATATTTT | CAWSVRRVLGTIYF
. | TRBJ2-7 | TRBD2 | TRBV28 | TGTGCCAGCAGCCTGGCCGGGACTAGCTCCTACGAGCAGTACTTC | CASSLAGTSSYEQYF
. | TRBJ2-7 | . | TRBV5-1 | TGCGCCAGCAGCCATAAAGGACTACCGACGGAGGTCGAGCAGTACTTC | CASSHKGLPTEVEQYF
. | TRBJ1-2 | . | TRBV6-4 | TGTGCCAGCAGTGACTCTCGGGGCTACACCTTC | CASSDSRGYTF
. | TRBJ1-1 | . | TRBV19 | TGTGCCAGTAGTCCGGGAATTAGGGGTTGGAACACTGAAGCTTTCTTT | CASSPGIRGWNTEAFF
. | TRBJ2-6 | . | TRBV6-1 | TGTGCCAGCAGTGCCCGGTGGAGGTCTGGGGCCAACGTCCTGACTTTC | CASSARWRSGANVLTF
. | TRBJ2-5 | TRBD2 | TRBV7-3 | TGTGCCAGCAGCCCGCTGGGTAGCGGGAGTCTCGAGACCCAGTACTTC | CASSPLGSGSLETQYF
few | TRBJ2-1 | TRBD2 | TRBV7-7 | TGTGCCAGCAGCCTAGGGGCGGGAGGGTACAATGAGCAGTTCTTC | CASSLGAGGYNEQFF
. | TRBJ2-7 | TRBD1 | TRBV10-3 | TGTGCCATCACTAGAGGACAGGGGCTCTACGAGCAGTACTTC | CAITRGQGLYEQYF
. | TRBJ2-1 | TRBD1 | TRBV5-1 | TGCGCCAGCAGAGACAGGGCGTCCTACAATGAGCAGTTCTTC | CASRDRASYNEQFF
once | TRBJ1-1 | TRBD1 | TRBV11-2 | TGTGCCAGCAGCTTAGTAAACAGGGGGTTCGGGAACACTGAAGCTTTCTTT | CASSLVNRGFGNTEAFF
. | TRBJ2-5 | . | TRBV7-9 | TGTGCCAGCAGCTTTAGCGGAGAAGAGACCCAGTACTTC | CASSFSGEETQYF
. | TRBJ1-5 | . | TRBV2 | TGTGCCAGCAGCCCCACTTATGCCCGTCACAGGGAAGGCAATCAGCCCCAGCATTTT | CASSPTYARHREGNQPQHF
. | TRBJ2-2 | . | TRBV4-1 | TGCGCCAGCAGCCATGGACAGTCGAACACCGGGGAGCTGTTTTTT | CASSHGQSNTGELFF
. | TRBJ2-6 | . | TRBV6-1 | TGTGCCAGCAGTGAGGGGGAGGCTGGGGCCAACGTCCTGACTTTC | CASSEGEAGANVLTF
. | TRBJ1-2 | TRBD1 | TRBV5-8 | TGTGCCAGCAGCCCACCTAACAGGGGAGGCTACACCTTC | CASSPPNRGGYTF
. | TRBJ2-2 | . | TRBV9 | TGTGCCAGCAGCCCCTTTTCGCCATACACCGGGGAGCTGTTTTTT | CASSPFSPYTGELFF
. | TRBJ1-5 | . | TRBV21-1 | TGTGCCAGCAGCCAAGGGAGGGCATGGGGCAATCAGCCCCAGCATTTT | CASSQGRAWGNQPQHF
. | TRBJ1-2 | TRBD1 | TRBV5-6 | TGTGCCAGCAGCCCGGGACAGGGGTATGGCTACACCTTC | CASSPGQGYGYTF
. | TRBJ1-5 | TRBD1 | TRBV18 | TGTGCCAGCTCACCACCCGGGACAGGGGGAAAAAATCAGCCCCAGCATTTT | CASSPPGTGGKNQPQHF